This record looks at one T cell receptor beta chain sequence and its context. Its antigen is not known. Measured with immunoSEQ multiplex PCR; TCRdb has only the in-frame clones, and not every one. This table has 95,000 to 150,000 clones, roughly 87% appearing once. Germline CDR1 KGHSH, CDR2 LQKENI. The CDR3 consists of 17 residues. Unmatched junction bases numbered 8, after V lost 1 base and J lost 4 bases. The record originates from a study of T cell responses to AZD1222 COVID-19 vaccine. The study, taken as a whole, reports: None of the repertoires were sampled until the peak T cell response had passed. Breadth and depth of Spike-specific TCRs rose after two AZD1222 doses.

The sequenced sample was peripheral blood, obtained on day 0 of AZD1222 vaccination. The rearrangement joins TRBV18 to TRBJ2-5, with 11 bases lining up with TRBD2. This receptor was identified in an adult in good health. The CDR3 sequence is CASSPRILAGGPETQYF. For the CDR3, the DNA is TGTGCCAGCTCACCACGAATCTTAGCGGGAGGGCCAGAGACCCAGTACTTC.